This T cell receptor beta chain was sequenced for a study of T cell responses to AZD1222 COVID-19 vaccine. The repertoire was sequenced with immunoSEQ multiplex PCR; TCRdb's copy has only in-frame clones and lacks some. The sample has under 150,000 clones, approximately 87% seen once. CDR3 length equals 14 residues. Germline CDR1 MNHNY, CDR2 SVGAGI (reference sequence). V trimming: 6 bases; J trimming: 3 bases; junction bases outside the gene matches: 4. This material consisted of peripheral blood, taken 28 days after the second AZD1222 dose. The clonotype was recovered from an adult who received the AZD1222 COVID-19 vaccine. This chain connects TRBV6-6 to TRBJ1-5; 8 bases align to TRBD1. CDR3 nucleotides: TGTGCCAGCAGATTGACAGGGGACAATCAGCCCCAGCATTTT. Translated, it gives CASRLTGDNQPQHF.